This TCR beta chain is drawn from a study of blood T cells in healthy people across ages. Per the germline V gene, CDR1 is LGHNA and CDR2 is YSLEER. CDR3 length: 15 residues. Trimming took off 4 bases at V and 5 bases at J, with 15 bases between the two ends. For the second PCR, which ran for roughly 6 to 12 cycles, a sample-barcoded 5' primer and a J-beta primer mix were used. TCRdb re-called the 5' RACE reads with MiXCR, one entry per CDR3 protein. The sample gives 1.8 million or so distinct CDR3 sequences, roughly two fifths of which show up once; 23% is in the top ten. This clonotype has only a few counts.

Sample: blood. The chain carries TRBV4-3 and TRBJ2-1; the D gene is possibly TRBD1 (5 bases). This clonotype was obtained from a human donor in good health. CDR3 sequence reads: CASSPQKGFDNEQFF. In nucleotides, the CDR3 is TGCGCCAGCAGCCCCCAAAAGGGGTTCGACAATGAGCAGTTCTTC.